Listed below are T cell receptor beta chains from one sample, sequenced in a study of cytomegalovirus exposure and HLA in healthy donors. This table comes from immunoSEQ multiplex PCR, and its TCRdb copy is limited to in-frame clones, with some not included. The profile shows 70,000 to 100,000 clones, about 80% of them singletons. Input material: PBMCs. These receptors were collected from a woman between 50 and 59 years old in good health and CMV-seropositive. CDR3s include the opening cysteine and the closing phenylalanine or tryptophan. The order of the fields is J gene, D gene, clone size, V gene, CDR3 protein, CDR3 DNA. A D gene is named only where the DNA matches it firmly. Size values are once, few and many counts, or a class for expanded clones, and some rows have none.

J: TRBJ2-3; D: TRBD1; size: -; V: TRBV5-5; CDR3: CASSIRQGKETQYF; DNA: TGTGCCAGCAGTATACGACAGGGGAAAGAAACGCAGTATTTT
J: TRBJ2-7; D: TRBD2; size: -; V: TRBV5-1; CDR3: CASSYPGLAESPYEQYF; DNA: TGCGCCAGCAGCTATCCGGGACTAGCGGAATCTCCCTACGAGCAGTACTTC
J: TRBJ1-5; D: TRBD1; size: few; V: TRBV7-8; CDR3: CASSPGTGVAQPQHF; DNA: TGTGCCAGCAGCCCCGGGACAGGGGTGGCTCAGCCCCAGCATTTT
J: TRBJ1-1; D: -; size: -; V: TRBV11-1; CDR3: CASSLTGRTEAFF; DNA: TGTGCCAGCAGCTTAACAGGGCGCACTGAAGCTTTCTTT
J: TRBJ1-1; D: -; size: -; V: TRBV18; CDR3: CASSPLRRGAEAFF; DNA: TGTGCCAGCTCACCCTTAAGGCGGGGCGCTGAAGCTTTCTTT
J: TRBJ1-2; D: TRBD1; size: few; V: TRBV19; CDR3: CASSTRDSIYGYTF; DNA: TGTGCCAGTAGTACCCGGGACAGCATTTATGGCTACACCTTC
J: TRBJ2-3; D: TRBD2; size: -; V: TRBV29-1; CDR3: CSVERAGAQYF; DNA: TGCAGCGTTGAAAGAGCGGGGGCGCAGTATTTT
J: TRBJ1-2; D: TRBD1; size: few; V: TRBV27; CDR3: CASRDRGNYGYTF; DNA: TGTGCCAGCAGGGACAGGGGAAACTATGGCTACACCTTC
J: TRBJ1-1; D: -; size: -; V: TRBV6-4; CDR3: CASRGGMSTEAFF; DNA: TGTGCCAGCAGGGGGGGTATGAGCACTGAAGCTTTCTTT
J: TRBJ2-3; D: TRBD1; size: -; V: TRBV11-2; CDR3: CASSLGYDRVTDTQYF; DNA: TGTGCCAGCAGCTTAGGTTATGACAGGGTAACAGATACGCAGTATTTT
J: TRBJ2-2; D: TRBD1; size: -; V: TRBV7-3; CDR3: CASSLNARGQGGELFF; DNA: TGTGCCAGCAGCCTTAACGCCAGGGGGCAGGGCGGGGAGCTGTTTTTT
J: TRBJ2-5; D: -; size: -; V: TRBV30; CDR3: CAWEGTQETQYF; DNA: TGTGCCTGGGAGGGTACACAAGAGACCCAGTACTTC
J: TRBJ1-1; D: -; size: once; V: TRBV29-1; CDR3: CSVLGASTEAFF; DNA: TGCAGCGTTTTAGGAGCGAGCACTGAAGCTTTCTTT
J: TRBJ1-5; D: -; size: -; V: TRBV2; CDR3: CASSGQGPKQPQHF; DNA: TGTGCCAGCTCAGGACAAGGGCCCAAGCAGCCCCAGCATTTT
J: TRBJ1-4; D: TRBD1; size: -; V: TRBV19; CDR3: CASSIDDRGNEKLFF; DNA: TGTGCCAGTAGTATAGACGACAGGGGTAATGAAAAACTGTTTTTT
J: TRBJ2-5; D: -; size: -; V: TRBV18; CDR3: CASSPIGSLTGETQYF; DNA: TGTGCCAGCTCACCAATCGGGAGCCTTACGGGGGAGACCCAGTACTTC
J: TRBJ1-3; D: -; size: -; V: TRBV10-3; CDR3: CAIRGGGERNTIYF; DNA: TGTGCCATCCGGGGAGGAGGGGAAAGAAACACCATATATTTT
J: TRBJ1-4; D: -; size: -; V: TRBV6-4; CDR3: CASSVDSTPQKLFF; DNA: TGTGCCAGCAGTGTGGACAGTACACCTCAAAAACTGTTTTTT
J: TRBJ2-7; D: TRBD1; size: few; V: TRBV6-5; CDR3: CASSPGGGYEQYF; DNA: TGTGCCAGCAGCCCAGGGGGCGGGTACGAGCAGTACTTC
J: TRBJ1-4; D: -; size: -; V: TRBV4-2; CDR3: CASSREGSLSQGKLFF; DNA: TGTGCCAGCAGCCGGGAGGGGTCCCTCAGCCAAGGGAAACTGTTTTTT
J: TRBJ1-1; D: TRBD1; size: -; V: TRBV5-1; CDR3: CASSLAGTGMNTEAFF; DNA: TGCGCCAGCAGCTTAGCCGGGACAGGGATGAACACTGAAGCTTTCTTT
J: TRBJ2-3; D: -; size: -; V: TRBV7-9; CDR3: CASSLALRGYATDTQYF; DNA: TGTGCCAGCAGCTTAGCGCTACGGGGATACGCCACAGATACGCAGTATTTT
J: TRBJ2-5; D: -; size: -; V: TRBV2; CDR3: CASSGRVYQETQYF; DNA: TGTGCCAGCAGTGGTCGGGTCTATCAAGAGACCCAGTACTTC
J: TRBJ2-1; D: -; size: -; V: TRBV9; CDR3: CASSPGGLAPNEQFF; DNA: TGTGCCAGCAGCCCCGGGGGGCTAGCCCCCAATGAGCAGTTCTTC
J: TRBJ1-2; D: -; size: -; V: TRBV6-5; CDR3: CASSYSPGIYGYTF; DNA: TGTGCCAGCAGTTACTCCCCGGGAATATACGGCTACACCTTC
J: TRBJ2-3; D: -; size: once; V: TRBV29-1; CDR3: CSHNAGLDTQYF; DNA: TGCAGCCACAACGCGGGTTTAGATACGCAGTATTTT
J: TRBJ1-2; D: TRBD1; size: -; V: TRBV10-3; CDR3: CAIIPGQGYGYTF; DNA: TGTGCCATCATTCCGGGACAGGGCTATGGCTACACCTTC
J: TRBJ2-7; D: -; size: -; V: TRBV9; CDR3: CASSVAPSTISYEQYF; DNA: TGTGCCAGCAGCGTAGCTCCTTCGACAATCAGCTACGAGCAGTACTTC
J: TRBJ1-6; D: TRBD1; size: -; V: TRBV30; CDR3: CAWSATGVTYNSPLHF; DNA: TGTGCCTGGAGTGCAACAGGGGTAACCTATAATTCACCCCTCCACTTT
J: TRBJ1-1; D: -; size: -; V: TRBV6-1; CDR3: CASSSHQNTEAFF; DNA: TGTGCCAGCAGTAGCCATCAGAACACTGAAGCTTTCTTT
J: TRBJ2-1; D: TRBD2; size: -; V: TRBV27; CDR3: CASRLFTGTSGYNEQFF; DNA: TGTGCCAGCAGATTATTCACCGGGACTAGCGGCTACAATGAGCAGTTCTTC
J: TRBJ1-3; D: -; size: -; V: TRBV5-5; CDR3: CASSFGVPGNTIYF; DNA: TGTGCCAGCAGCTTTGGAGTACCTGGAAACACCATATATTTT
J: TRBJ1-1; D: -; size: -; V: TRBV19; CDR3: CASSQGMNTEAFF; DNA: TGTGCCAGTAGCCAGGGGATGAACACTGAAGCTTTCTTT
J: TRBJ1-1; D: -; size: -; V: TRBV11-2; CDR3: CASSWGRHPMNTEAFF; DNA: TGTGCCAGCAGCTGGGGGCGCCATCCTATGAACACTGAAGCTTTCTTT
J: TRBJ2-2; D: TRBD1; size: -; V: TRBV18; CDR3: CASSPLGQGNTGELFF; DNA: TGTGCCAGCTCACCACTAGGACAGGGGAACACCGGGGAGCTGTTTTTT
J: TRBJ2-7; D: TRBD1; size: few; V: TRBV5-1; CDR3: CASSLLQGSSYEQYF; DNA: TGCGCCAGCAGCTTGCTACAGGGGAGCTCCTACGAGCAGTACTTC
J: TRBJ1-5; D: TRBD1; size: -; V: TRBV5-8; CDR3: CASSAGQHSNQPQHF; DNA: TGTGCCAGCAGCGCGGGACAGCATAGCAATCAGCCCCAGCATTTT
J: TRBJ1-6; D: -; size: once; V: TRBV5-4; CDR3: CASSQDSGDNSPLHF; DNA: TGTGCCAGCAGTCAGGACAGTGGGGATAATTCACCCCTCCACTTT
J: TRBJ2-3; D: -; size: -; V: TRBV16; CDR3: CASSPGGRADTQYF; DNA: TGTGCCAGCAGCCCCGGGGGTCGGGCAGATACGCAGTATTTT
J: TRBJ2-1; D: -; size: -; V: TRBV6-1; CDR3: CASSEAANSYNEQFF; DNA: TGTGCCAGCAGTGAAGCGGCAAACTCCTACAATGAGCAGTTCTTC
J: TRBJ2-3; D: TRBD2; size: -; V: TRBV7-8; CDR3: CASSLNSAGAVDTQYF; DNA: TGTGCCAGCAGCTTAAACAGCGCGGGAGCTGTAGATACGCAGTATTTT
J: TRBJ1-6; D: -; size: -; V: TRBV19; CDR3: CASSPRQAGAPLHF; DNA: TGTGCCAGTAGTCCTAGACAGGCTGGGGCACCCCTCCACTTT
J: TRBJ1-4; D: -; size: -; V: TRBV2; CDR3: CASRGDTLLGEKLFF; DNA: TGTGCCAGCAGGGGAGACACATTATTGGGGGAAAAACTGTTTTTT
J: TRBJ1-5; D: -; size: -; V: TRBV2; CDR3: CASSEWGLSNQPQHF; DNA: TGTGCCAGCAGTGAGTGGGGGCTCAGCAATCAGCCCCAGCATTTT
J: TRBJ2-3; D: -; size: -; V: TRBV7-8; CDR3: CASSSGTSTDTQYF; DNA: TGTGCCAGCAGCTCCGGGACTAGCACAGATACGCAGTATTTT